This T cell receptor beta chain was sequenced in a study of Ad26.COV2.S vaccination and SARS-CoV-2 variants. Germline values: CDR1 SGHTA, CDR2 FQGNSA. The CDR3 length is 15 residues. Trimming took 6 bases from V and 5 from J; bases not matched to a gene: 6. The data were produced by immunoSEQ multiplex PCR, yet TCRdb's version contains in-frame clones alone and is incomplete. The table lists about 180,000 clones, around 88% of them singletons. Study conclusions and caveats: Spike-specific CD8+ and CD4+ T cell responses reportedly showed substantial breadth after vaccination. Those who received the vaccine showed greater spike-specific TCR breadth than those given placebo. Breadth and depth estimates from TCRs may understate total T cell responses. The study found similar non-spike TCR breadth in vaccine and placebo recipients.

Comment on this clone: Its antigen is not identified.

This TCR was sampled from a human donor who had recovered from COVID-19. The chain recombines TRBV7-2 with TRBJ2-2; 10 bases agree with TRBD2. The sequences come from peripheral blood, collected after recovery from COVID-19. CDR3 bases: TGTGCCAGCAGTTGGACTAGCGGAGGAACCGGGGAGCTGTTTTTT. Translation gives CASSWTSGGTGELFF.